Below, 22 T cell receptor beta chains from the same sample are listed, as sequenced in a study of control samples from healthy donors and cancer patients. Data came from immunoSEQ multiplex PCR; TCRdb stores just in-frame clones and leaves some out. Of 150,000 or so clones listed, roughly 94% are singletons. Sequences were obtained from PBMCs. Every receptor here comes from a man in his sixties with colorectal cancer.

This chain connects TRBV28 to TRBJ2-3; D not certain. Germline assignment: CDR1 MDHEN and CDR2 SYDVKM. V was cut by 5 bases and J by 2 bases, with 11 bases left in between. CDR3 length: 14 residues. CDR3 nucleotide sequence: TGTGCCAGCAGTCCCCGGACCAACACAGATACGCAGTATTTT. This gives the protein CASSPRTNTDTQYF. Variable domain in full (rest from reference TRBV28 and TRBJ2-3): DVKVTQSSRYLVKRTGEKVFLECVQDMDHENMFWYRQDPGLGLRLIYFSYDVKMKEKGDIPEGYSVSREKKERFSLILESASTNQTSMYLCASSPRTNTDTQYFGPGTRLTVL.

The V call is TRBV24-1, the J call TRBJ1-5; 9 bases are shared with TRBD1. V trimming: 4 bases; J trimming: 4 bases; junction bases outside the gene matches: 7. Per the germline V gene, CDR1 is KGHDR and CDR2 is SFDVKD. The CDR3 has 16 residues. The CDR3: CATSEAGQGTNQPQHF. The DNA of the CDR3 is TGTGCCACCAGTGAGGCAGGACAGGGGACGAATCAGCCCCAGCATTTT.

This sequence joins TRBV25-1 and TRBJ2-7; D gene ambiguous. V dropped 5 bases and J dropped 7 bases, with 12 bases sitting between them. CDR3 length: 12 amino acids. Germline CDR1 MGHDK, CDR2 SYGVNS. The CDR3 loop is CASSRSPGEQYF. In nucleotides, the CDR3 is TGTGCCAGCAGTAGGAGTCCCGGGGAGCAGTACTTC.

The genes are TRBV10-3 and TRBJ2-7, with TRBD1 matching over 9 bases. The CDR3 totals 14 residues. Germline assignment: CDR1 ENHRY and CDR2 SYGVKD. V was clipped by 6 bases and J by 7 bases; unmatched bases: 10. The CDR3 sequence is CAIRSGTGWSEQYF. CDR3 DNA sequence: TGTGCCATCAGATCCGGGACAGGGTGGAGTGAGCAGTACTTC.

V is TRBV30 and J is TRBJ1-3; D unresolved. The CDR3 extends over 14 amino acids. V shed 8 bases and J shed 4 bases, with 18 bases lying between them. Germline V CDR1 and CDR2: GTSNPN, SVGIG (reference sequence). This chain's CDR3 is CAGSGLRVGNTIYF. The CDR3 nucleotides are TGTGCCGGTTCCGGGTTGAGGGTAGGAAACACCATATATTTT.

The CDR3 loop reads CASSQGGSSPGNTIYF. CDR3 bases: TGCGCCAGCAGCCAAGGGGGTTCGAGTCCTGGAAACACCATATATTTT. V and J are TRBV4-1 and TRBJ1-3; D remains unclear. The length of the CDR3 is 16 residues. Germline CDR1 is MGHRA and CDR2 is YSYEKL. Trimming left V 1 base short and J 2 bases short, with 12 bases between.

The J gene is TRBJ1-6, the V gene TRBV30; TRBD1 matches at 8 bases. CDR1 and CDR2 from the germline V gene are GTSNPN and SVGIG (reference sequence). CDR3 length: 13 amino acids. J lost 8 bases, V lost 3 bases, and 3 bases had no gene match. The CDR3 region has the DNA TGTGCCTGGAGGGCGGGACAGGATTCACCCCTCCACTTT. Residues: CAWRAGQDSPLHF. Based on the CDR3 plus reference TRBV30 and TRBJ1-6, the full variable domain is SQTIHQWPATLVQPVGSPLSLECTVEGTSNPNLYWYRQAAGRGLQLLFYSVGIGQISSEVPQNLSASRPQDRQFILSSKKLLLSDSGFYLCAWRAGQDSPLHFGNGTRLTVT.

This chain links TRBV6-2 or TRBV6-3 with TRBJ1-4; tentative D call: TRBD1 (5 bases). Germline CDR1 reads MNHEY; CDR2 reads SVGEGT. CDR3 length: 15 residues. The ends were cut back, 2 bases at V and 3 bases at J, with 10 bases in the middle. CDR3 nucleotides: TGTGCCAGCAGTTACCCCGGGGCTTCTAATGAAAAACTGTTTTTT. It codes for CASSYPGASNEKLFF.

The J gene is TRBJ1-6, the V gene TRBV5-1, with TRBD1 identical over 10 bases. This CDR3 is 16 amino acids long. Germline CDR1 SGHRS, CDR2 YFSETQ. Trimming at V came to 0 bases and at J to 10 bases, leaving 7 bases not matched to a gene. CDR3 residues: CASSLAGTGVGSPLHF. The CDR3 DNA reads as TGCGCCAGCAGCTTGGCCGGGACAGGGGTCGGATCACCCCTCCACTTT.

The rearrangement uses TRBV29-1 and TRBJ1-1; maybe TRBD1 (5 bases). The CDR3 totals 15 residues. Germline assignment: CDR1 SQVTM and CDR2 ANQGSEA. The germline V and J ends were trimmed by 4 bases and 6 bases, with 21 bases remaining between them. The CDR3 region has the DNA TGCAGCGTTGGACGTTCGGCAGGGCCTAACTCTGAAGCTTTCTTT. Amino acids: CSVGRSAGPNSEAFF.

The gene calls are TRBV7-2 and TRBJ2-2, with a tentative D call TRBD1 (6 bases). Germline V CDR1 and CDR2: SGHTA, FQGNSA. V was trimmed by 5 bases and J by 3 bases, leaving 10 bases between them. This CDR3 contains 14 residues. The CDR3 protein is CASSPGQHTGELFF. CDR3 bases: TGTGCCAGCAGCCCTGGACAGCACACCGGGGAGCTGTTTTTT.

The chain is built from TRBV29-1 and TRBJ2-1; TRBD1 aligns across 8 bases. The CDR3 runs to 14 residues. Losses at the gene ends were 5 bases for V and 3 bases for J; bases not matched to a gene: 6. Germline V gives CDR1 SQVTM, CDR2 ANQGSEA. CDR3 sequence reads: CSVLDRDVYNEQFF. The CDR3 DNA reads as TGCAGCGTTTTGGACAGGGACGTCTACAATGAGCAGTTCTTC.

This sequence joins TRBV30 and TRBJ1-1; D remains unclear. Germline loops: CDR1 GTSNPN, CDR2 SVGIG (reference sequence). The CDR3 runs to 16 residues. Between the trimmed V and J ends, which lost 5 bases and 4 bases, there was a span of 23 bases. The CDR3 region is CAWCQAAGFRGTEAFF. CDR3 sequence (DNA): TGTGCCTGGTGCCAGGCTGCTGGTTTTCGGGGCACTGAAGCTTTCTTT.

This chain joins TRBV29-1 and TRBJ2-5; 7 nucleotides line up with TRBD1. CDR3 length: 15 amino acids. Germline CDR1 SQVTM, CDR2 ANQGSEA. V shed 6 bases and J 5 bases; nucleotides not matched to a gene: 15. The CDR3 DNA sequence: TGCAGCGTCGTAAATCGGACAGGTCGACTCGAGACCCAGTACTTC. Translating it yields CSVVNRTGRLETQYF.

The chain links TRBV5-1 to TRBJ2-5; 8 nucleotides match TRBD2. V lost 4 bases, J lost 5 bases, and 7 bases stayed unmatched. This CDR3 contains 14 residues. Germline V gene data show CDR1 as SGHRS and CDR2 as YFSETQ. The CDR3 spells CASSGAGGGETQYF. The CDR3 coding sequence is TGCGCCAGCAGCGGGGCCGGCGGGGGGGAGACCCAGTACTTC.

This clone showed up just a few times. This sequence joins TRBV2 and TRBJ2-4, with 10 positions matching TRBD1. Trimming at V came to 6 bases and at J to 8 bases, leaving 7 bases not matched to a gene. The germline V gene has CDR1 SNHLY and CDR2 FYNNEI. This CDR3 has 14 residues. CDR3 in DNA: TGTGCCAGCAGGCCGGGACAGGGGTCTGACATTCAGTACTTC. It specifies CASRPGQGSDIQYF.

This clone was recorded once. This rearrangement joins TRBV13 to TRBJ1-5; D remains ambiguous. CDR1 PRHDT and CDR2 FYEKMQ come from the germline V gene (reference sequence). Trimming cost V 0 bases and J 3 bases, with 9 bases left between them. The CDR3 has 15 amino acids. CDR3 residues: CASSLGGRDNQPQHF. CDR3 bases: TGTGCCAGCAGCTTAGGAGGAAGGGACAATCAGCCCCAGCATTTT.

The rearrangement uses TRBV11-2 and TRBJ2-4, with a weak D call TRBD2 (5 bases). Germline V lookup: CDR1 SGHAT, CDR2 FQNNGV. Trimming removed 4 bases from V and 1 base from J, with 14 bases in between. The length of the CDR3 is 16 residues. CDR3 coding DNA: TGTGCCAGCAGCTCCCTCAGAGGGTTGGCCAAAAACATTCAGTACTTC. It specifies CASSSLRGLAKNIQYF.

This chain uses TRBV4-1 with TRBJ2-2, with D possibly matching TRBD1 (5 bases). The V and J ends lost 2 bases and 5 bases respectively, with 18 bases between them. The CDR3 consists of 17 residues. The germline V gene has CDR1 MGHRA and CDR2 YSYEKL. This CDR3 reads CASSQSFRGWDTGELFF. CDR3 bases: TGCGCCAGCAGCCAATCCTTTAGGGGATGGGATACCGGGGAGCTGTTTTTT.

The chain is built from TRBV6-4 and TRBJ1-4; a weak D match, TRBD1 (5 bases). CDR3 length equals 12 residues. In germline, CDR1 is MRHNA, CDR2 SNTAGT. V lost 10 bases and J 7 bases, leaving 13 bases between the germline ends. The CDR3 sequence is CATPLTVEKLFF. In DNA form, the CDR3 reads TGTGCCACCCCCCTGACAGTTGAAAAACTGTTTTTT.

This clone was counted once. The CDR3, as DNA: TGTGCCAGCAGCTTAGAAGGGGGGACAGATACGCAGTATTTT. This translates into CASSLEGGTDTQYF. The chain combines TRBV11-3 with TRBJ2-3; D could derive from TRBD1 or TRBD2 (6 bases each). The CDR3 contains 14 residues. The germline V and J ends were trimmed by 0 bases and 3 bases, with 7 bases remaining between them. Germline V lookup: CDR1 SGHNT, CDR2 YENEEA.

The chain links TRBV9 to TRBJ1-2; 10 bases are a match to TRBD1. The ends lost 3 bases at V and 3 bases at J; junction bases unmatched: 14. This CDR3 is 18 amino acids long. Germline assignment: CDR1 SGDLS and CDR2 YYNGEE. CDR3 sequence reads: CASSGGRDRGGSDYGYTF. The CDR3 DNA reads TGTGCCAGCAGCGGGGGAAGGGACAGGGGAGGTTCTGACTATGGCTACACCTTC. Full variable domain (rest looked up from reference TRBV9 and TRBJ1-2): DSGVTQTPKHLITATGQRVTLRCSPRSGDLSVYWYQQSLDQGLQFLIQYYNGEERAKGNILERFSAQQFPDLHSELNLSSLELGDSALYFCASSGGRDRGGSDYGYTFGSGTRLTVV.